This T cell receptor (beta chain) was profiled in a study of spatial heterogeneity in lung cancer. Study at large: Median follow-up for sequenced PBMC samples was about two years after resection, when such samples existed. Sequence detection consistently recorded a greater number of beta-chain than alpha-chain sequences. TCR and UMI combinations that were unique each appeared, on average, more than ten times in raw reads.

Time point here: blood at routine non-recurrence follow-up after resection. Tumor, nontumor lung or frozen PBMC supplied whole RNA, sequenced without sorting. TCRdb reprocessed the 5' RACE reads with MiXCR, giving one entry per CDR3 protein. Among around 45,000 distinct CDR3 sequences listed, roughly 20% were seen once. The CDR3 spans 15 residues. Germline V gene data show CDR1 as SGHDN and CDR2 as FVKESK. V was clipped by 7 bases and J by 2 bases; unmatched bases: 4. The receptor's source is a female donor with early-stage non-small cell lung cancer. Sequences were derived from PBMCs, sampled at follow-up. V usage is TRBV14 and J usage is TRBJ2-1, with 11 bases aligning to TRBD2. The DNA of the CDR3 is TGTGCCAGCAATCCTAGCGGGAGGACCTACAATGAGCAGTTCTTC. Residues: CASNPSGRTYNEQFF.